The present TCR beta chain was sequenced within a study of T cells in Graves' hyperthyroidism and ophthalmopathy. The CDR3 runs to 16 residues. The V gene lost 0 bases and the J gene lost 7 bases, with 16 bases spanning the gap. Germline lookup yields CDR1 LNHDA and CDR2 SQIVND (reference sequence). Diagnoses used clinical symptoms, serum thyroxine and TRAb, thyroid ultrasound and orbital computed tomography. Regarding the study as a whole: Ophthalmopathy and stable hyperthyroidism were told apart by a 13 V-J model.

RNA transcripts gave rise to amplified TCR beta CDR3 regions. RT-PCR in the first round (using the HTBI primer set) targeted the TCR CDR3. Each CDR3 protein gets one entry after TCRdb re-called the multiplex PCR reads with MiXCR. The sample has about 690,000 distinct CDR3 sequences, 17% seen once. A remark on this clonotype: Its antigen is unidentified.

The clonotype comes from a man aged 45-65 years with Graves' hyperthyroidism. The chain is built from TRBV19 and TRBJ2-1; weak D call: TRBD2 (6 bases). Sequenced material: blood. The CDR3: CASSIDPGLSGNEQFF. The CDR3, as DNA: TGTGCCAGTAGTATAGACCCGGGACTGTCCGGGAATGAGCAGTTCTTC.